Presented here are 29 T cell receptor beta chains from one specimen sequenced in a study of T cells in Graves' hyperthyroidism and ophthalmopathy. What was amplified from RNA transcripts were TCR beta CDR3 regions. The TCR CDR3 was amplified in a first-round RT-PCR using the HTBI primer set. TCRdb reprocessed the multiplex PCR reads via MiXCR and lists one record per CDR3 protein. The sample has approximately 600,000 distinct CDR3 sequences, under 25% seen once; the top ten hold approximately 30%. What was sequenced was blood. These receptor sequences come from a man aged 30 to 39 with Graves' ophthalmopathy.

Only a few counts were recorded for this clonotype. The V and J genes are TRBV11-2 and TRBJ2-5, with a possible D match to TRBD1 (5 bases). V was shortened by 1 base and J by 3 bases, with 15 bases between the two germline ends. CDR1 is SGHAT and CDR2 is FQNNGV in the germline V gene. The CDR3 consists of 16 residues. The CDR3 DNA follows: TGTGCCAGCAGCTTAGCTAGGGGCCGACCCGAAGAGACCCAGTACTTC. It translates to CASSLARGRPEETQYF.

On this clonotype: This may come from a read error, since a much larger clone is one base off. The chain links TRBV5-1 to TRBJ2-3, with 7 bases matching TRBD2. In germline, CDR1 is SGHRS, CDR2 YFSETQ. CDR3 length: 15 amino acids. CDR3: CANSLREPNTDTQYF. The CDR3, as DNA: TGCGCCAACAGCTTGCGGGAGCCGAATACAGATACGCAGTATTTT.

The chain links TRBV28 to TRBJ1-1; D unclear. Germline CDR1 MDHEN, CDR2 SYDVKM. V shed 4 bases and J shed 7 bases, with 10 bases lying between them. The CDR3 totals 12 residues. The CDR3 region is CASSSVRIEAFF. The CDR3 region has the DNA TGTGCCAGCAGTTCCGTCCGTATTGAAGCTTTCTTT.

This clonotype was counted ten times or more. This rearrangement joins TRBV5-5 to TRBJ2-7; the D call may be TRBD1 or TRBD2 (5 bases each). CDR1 is SGHKS, CDR2 YYEKEE, per germline (reference sequence). V was clipped by 0 bases and J by 3 bases, with 13 bases between them. The CDR3 consists of 15 residues. The CDR3 DNA reads as TGTGCCAGCAGCTTGGGGAGCGGCAGGGACTACGAGCAGTACTTC. This encodes CASSLGSGRDYEQYF.

The sample holds many counts of this clonotype. The DNA of the CDR3 is TGTGCCACCACGAATGGCCCGGTGACCAACTATGGCTACACCTTC. Translating gives CATTNGPVTNYGYTF. The chain is built from TRBV28 and TRBJ1-2; D gene ambiguous. The V end was cut by 10 bases, the J end by 2 bases, with 20 bases between. The germline gives CDR1 MDHEN, CDR2 SYDVKM. This CDR3 is built from 15 residues.

Points on this clonotype: A much larger clone lies one base from this, so it may be a read error. The V and J genes are TRBV28 and TRBJ2-7; TRBD1 or TRBD2 may be the D gene (6 bases each). From germline, CDR1 is MDHEN and CDR2 SYDVKM. The CDR3 runs 14 residues. The CDR3 DNA reads as TGTGCCAGTGGGGGGCAGATCATTGGCTACGAGCATTACTTC. Translated: CASGGQIIGYEHYF.

The count of this clonotype is one. The chain links TRBV9 to TRBJ2-2; 12 nucleotides align to TRBD2. The CDR3 has 17 residues. Losses at the gene ends were 0 bases for V and 7 bases for J; bases not matched to a gene: 7. From germline, CDR1 is SGDLS and CDR2 YYNGEE. For the CDR3, the DNA is TGTGCCAGCAGCGTAGATGGGCTAGCGGGAGGGATCGGGGAGCTGTTTTTT. Its protein product is CASSVDGLAGGIGELFF.

This clonotype was counted at least ten times. The chain recombines TRBV2 with TRBJ2-3; 7 nucleotides match TRBD1. Germline CDR1 is SNHLY and CDR2 is FYNNEI. CDR3 length: 16 amino acids. Trimming took 7 bases from V and 1 from J; bases not matched to a gene: 11. DNA for the CDR3: TGTGCCAGCAATAGACAGGGTCGAGGGGGCACAGATACGCAGTATTTT. Its protein product is CASNRQGRGGTDTQYF.

The sample holds many counts of this clonotype. This sequence joins TRBV30 and TRBJ2-5; 8 positions match TRBD2. This CDR3 region has 13 residues. CDR1 and CDR2 (germline): GTSNPN, SVGIG (reference sequence). V was clipped by 3 bases and J by 5 bases; unmatched bases: 5. The CDR3 DNA is TGTGCCTGGAGCGGGGGGGGCTCGGAGACCCAGTACTTC. Protein product: CAWSGGGSETQYF.

This clonotype was counted a few times. The chain combines TRBV30 with TRBJ1-3, with TRBD1 as a possible D gene (5 bases). The germline CDR1 and CDR2 sequences are GTSNPN and SVGIG (reference sequence). CDR3 length: 16 residues. The germline V and J ends were trimmed by 7 bases and 0 bases, with 19 bases remaining between them. The CDR3 bases are TGTGCCTTAAAGCTTTCGGGACGGCTCTCTGGAAACACCATATATTTT. Its protein is CALKLSGRLSGNTIYF.

This clonotype was recorded a few times. J is TRBJ2-7 and V is TRBV4-2, with 12 bases identical to TRBD1. V gave up 0 bases and J gave up 6 bases; unmatched junction bases: 6. The germline CDR1 and CDR2 sequences are LGHNA and YNFKEQ. The CDR3 runs to 16 residues. The CDR3 coding sequence is TGTGCCAGCAGCCAAGACTTTGGGACAGGGGGCATCGAGCAGTACTTC. It translates to CASSQDFGTGGIEQYF.

The rearrangement links TRBV7-9 to TRBJ2-2, with D unresolved. CDR1 and CDR2 (germline): SEHNR, FQNEAQ (reference sequence). The germline V and J ends were trimmed by 5 bases and 1 base, with 11 bases remaining between them. This CDR3 has 15 amino acids. The CDR3, as DNA: TGTGCCAGCAGCCCAGCAGATTGGAACACCGGGGAGCTGTTTTTT. This sequence encodes CASSPADWNTGELFF. Using reference TRBV7-9 and TRBJ2-2 for the parts outside the CDR3, the full variable domain is DTGVSQNPRHKITKRGQNVTFRCDPISEHNRLYWYRQTLGQGPEFLTYFQNEAQLEKSRLLSDRFSAERPKGSFSTLEIQRTEQGDSAMYLCASSPADWNTGELFFGEGSRLTVL.

The chain has TRBV4-1 and TRBJ2-7, with unresolved D. From germline, CDR1 is MGHRA and CDR2 YSYEKL. Trimming shortened V by 0 bases and J by 3 bases, and 6 bases separated the two germline ends. The CDR3 is 13 amino acids. The CDR3 loop is CASSQEVFYEQYF. CDR3 nucleotide sequence: TGCGCCAGCAGCCAAGAGGTTTTCTACGAGCAGTACTTC.

V and J are TRBV6-1 and TRBJ2-7; the D is unclear. Germline CDR1 and CDR2: MNHNS and SASEGT. CDR3 length: 15 residues. V shed 8 bases and J shed 3 bases, with 20 bases lying between them. The CDR3 region has the DNA TGTGCCAGCTCCCCGGGCGAATTCGATCTCTACGAGCAGTACTTC. Its translation is CASSPGEFDLYEQYF.

The rearrangement uses TRBV7-2 and TRBJ2-7; 13 nucleotides match TRBD2. From germline, CDR1 is SGHTA and CDR2 FQGNSA. The CDR3 has 16 amino acids. V shed 3 bases, J shed 1 base, and the junction held 3 bases outside the gene matches. CDR3 nucleotide sequence: TGTGCCAGCAGCTTCACTAGCGGGGGGGGGTCCTACGAGCAGTACTTC. This codes for CASSFTSGGGSYEQYF. Together with reference TRBV7-2 and TRBJ2-7, the CDR3 gives the full variable domain: GAGVSQSPSNKVTEKGKDVELRCDPISGHTALYWYRQSLGQGLEFLIYFQGNSAPDKSGLPSDRFSAERTGGSVSTLTIQRTQQEDSAVYLCASSFTSGGGSYEQYFGPGTRLTVT.

The V gene is TRBV29-1, the J gene TRBJ1-5; 7 nucleotides line up with TRBD1. V shed 6 bases and J 8 bases; nucleotides not matched to a gene: 7. This CDR3 region has 12 residues. Germline V gene lookup returns CDR1 SQVTM and CDR2 ANQGSEA. CDR3 loop: CSVRQGGEPQHF. CDR3 sequence (DNA): TGCAGCGTGCGACAGGGTGGAGAGCCCCAGCATTTT.

This clonotype was counted many times. This chain uses TRBV30 with TRBJ1-2; D is ambiguous. This CDR3 spans 11 amino acids. V was pared by 4 bases and J by 2 bases, with 5 bases between. The V gene's germline CDR1 is GTSNPN and CDR2 SVGIG (reference sequence). In DNA, the CDR3 is TGTGCCTGGACGCAGAACTATGGCTACACCTTC. Amino acid sequence: CAWTQNYGYTF.

This clonotype was detected only a few times. This chain links TRBV20-1 with TRBJ2-7, with 11 bases identical to TRBD2. CDR1 DFQATT and CDR2 SNEGSKA come from the germline V gene (reference sequence). The CDR3 runs 16 residues. V lost 2 bases, J lost 1 base, and 7 bases stayed unmatched. CDR3 protein: CSARQVGLADSYEQYF. The CDR3 nucleotides read TGCAGTGCTAGACAAGTGGGACTAGCGGATTCCTACGAGCAGTACTTC.

The chain joins TRBV6-1 to TRBJ2-3; D is uncertain. The CDR3 consists of 14 residues. Germline CDR1 reads MNHNS; CDR2 reads SASEGT. Trimming left V 8 bases short and J 4 bases short, with 16 bases between. The CDR3 DNA reads TGTGCCAGCCACGGACCTTATACCTCAGATACGCAGTATTTT. This translates into CASHGPYTSDTQYF.

This clonotype was detected a few times. The chain is built from TRBV2 and TRBJ2-7, with 8 bases that match TRBD1. The CDR3 runs 15 residues. The germline CDR1 and CDR2 sequences are SNHLY and FYNNEI. J gave up 1 base and V 5 bases, and 7 bases lay outside the gene matches. This CDR3 is CASSMAGTGSYEQYF. Written as DNA, the CDR3 is TGTGCCAGCAGTATGGCCGGGACAGGATCCTACGAGCAGTACTTC.

The table lists this clonotype with a few counts. This rearrangement joins TRBV7-2 to TRBJ1-4; tentatively, D is TRBD1 (6 bases). Germline-derived CDR1 and CDR2 are SGHTA and FQGNSA. The CDR3 totals 14 residues. V gave up 6 bases and J gave up 3 bases, with 11 bases separating them. The CDR3 coding sequence is TGTGCCAGCAGGCCAACAGGGCCTAATGAAAAACTGTTTTTT. It codes for CASRPTGPNEKLFF.

This clonotype was picked up a small number of times. V gene TRBV28 combines with J gene TRBJ2-5; TRBD2 is a possible D gene (5 bases). This CDR3 has 14 amino acids. Trimming left V 5 bases short and J 3 bases short, with 13 bases between. CDR1 is MDHEN and CDR2 is SYDVKM in the germline V gene. DNA for the CDR3: TGTGCCAGCAGTGCACTAGGAGAGGAAGAGACCCAGTACTTC. Protein sequence: CASSALGEEETQYF.

The rearrangement uses TRBV5-5 and TRBJ1-5; D is unresolved. Trimming removed 2 bases from V and 0 bases from J, with 9 bases in between. This CDR3 is built from 15 residues. The germline CDR1 and CDR2 sequences are SGHKS and YYEKEE (reference sequence). The CDR3 spells CASSFGDPSNQPQHF. In DNA form, the CDR3 reads TGTGCCAGCAGCTTTGGAGATCCTAGCAATCAGCCCCAGCATTTT.

This clonotype was seen repeatedly, ten times or more. The rearrangement joins TRBV27 to TRBJ2-5, with D unresolved. Deletions cut 3 bases from V and 0 bases from J, with 11 bases between. This CDR3 has 15 amino acids. Germline CDR1 reads MNHEY; CDR2 reads SMNVEV (reference sequence). The CDR3 loop reads CASSFFYANQETQYF. In nucleotides, the CDR3 is TGTGCCAGCAGTTTTTTCTACGCGAACCAAGAGACCCAGTACTTC.

A word on this clonotype: The junction departs from the called germline gene at one end, perhaps through a read error. The V call is TRBV9, the J call TRBJ1-4; 12 bases are a match to TRBD1. The germline gives CDR1 SGDLS, CDR2 YYNGEE. The CDR3 extends over 14 amino acids. The CDR3 region has the DNA TGTTCCAGCAGCGGGACAGGGGGCAGTGAAAAACTGTTTTTT. It specifies CSSSGTGGSEKLFF.

CDR3 sequence (DNA): TGTGCCAGCAGATACAGGGGGCTGTTCGAGACCCAGTACTTC. Protein product: CASRYRGLFETQYF. The chain employs TRBV6-2 or TRBV6-3 and TRBJ2-5; the match to TRBD1 covers 9 bases. Germline CDR1 MNHEY, CDR2 SVGEGT. The CDR3 runs 14 residues. V shed 6 bases and J 5 bases; nucleotides not matched to a gene: 7.

The chain links TRBV2 to TRBJ2-7, with 8 bases lining up with TRBD2. J gave up 4 bases and V 10 bases, and 9 bases lay outside the gene matches. Germline V CDR1 and CDR2: SNHLY, FYNNEI. The CDR3 has 13 residues. The CDR3 DNA reads as TGTGCCAACCTCCGGGAGGGAGGTTACGAGCAGTACTTC. Translation gives CANLREGGYEQYF.

This clonotype was seen at least ten times. V and J are TRBV6-1 and TRBJ2-7; 10 nucleotides line up with TRBD2. V lost 5 bases and J lost 4; bases outside the gene matches: 8. Germline CDR1 is MNHNS and CDR2 is SASEGT. The CDR3 totals 15 residues. The CDR3 loop reads CASSYRSSGSYEQYF. The CDR3 DNA is TGTGCCAGCAGTTATAGGTCTAGCGGGAGTTACGAGCAGTACTTC.

V is TRBV6-2 or TRBV6-3 and J is TRBJ2-3, with D unresolved. V was cut by 0 bases and J by 0 bases, with 10 bases left in between. CDR3 length: 16 amino acids. The germline V gene encodes CDR1 MNHEY and CDR2 SVGEGT. The CDR3 DNA sequence: TGTGCCAGCAGTTACTCTTTGGCTTCTAGCACAGATACGCAGTATTTT. This codes for CASSYSLASSTDTQYF.